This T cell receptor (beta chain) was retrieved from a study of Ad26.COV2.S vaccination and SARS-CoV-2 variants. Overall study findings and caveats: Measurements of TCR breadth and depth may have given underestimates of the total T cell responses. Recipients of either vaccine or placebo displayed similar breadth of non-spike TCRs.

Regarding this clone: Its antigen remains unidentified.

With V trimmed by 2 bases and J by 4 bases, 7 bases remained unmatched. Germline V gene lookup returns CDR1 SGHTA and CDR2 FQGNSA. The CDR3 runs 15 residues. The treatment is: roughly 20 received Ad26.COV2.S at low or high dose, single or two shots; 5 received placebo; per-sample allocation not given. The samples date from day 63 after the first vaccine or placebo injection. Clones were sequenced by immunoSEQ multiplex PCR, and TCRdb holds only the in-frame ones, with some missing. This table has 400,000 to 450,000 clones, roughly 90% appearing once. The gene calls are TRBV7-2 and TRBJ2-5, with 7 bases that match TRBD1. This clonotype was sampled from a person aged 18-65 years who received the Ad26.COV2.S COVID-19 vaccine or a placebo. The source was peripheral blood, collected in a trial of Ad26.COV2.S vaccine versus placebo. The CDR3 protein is CASSLNRGSGETQYF. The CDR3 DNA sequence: TGTGCCAGCAGCTTAAACAGGGGATCGGGAGAGACCCAGTACTTC. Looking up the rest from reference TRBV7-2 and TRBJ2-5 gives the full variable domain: GAGVSQSPSNKVTEKGKDVELRCDPISGHTALYWYRQSLGQGLEFLIYFQGNSAPDKSGLPSDRFSAERTGGSVSTLTIQRTQQEDSAVYLCASSLNRGSGETQYFGPGTRLLVL.